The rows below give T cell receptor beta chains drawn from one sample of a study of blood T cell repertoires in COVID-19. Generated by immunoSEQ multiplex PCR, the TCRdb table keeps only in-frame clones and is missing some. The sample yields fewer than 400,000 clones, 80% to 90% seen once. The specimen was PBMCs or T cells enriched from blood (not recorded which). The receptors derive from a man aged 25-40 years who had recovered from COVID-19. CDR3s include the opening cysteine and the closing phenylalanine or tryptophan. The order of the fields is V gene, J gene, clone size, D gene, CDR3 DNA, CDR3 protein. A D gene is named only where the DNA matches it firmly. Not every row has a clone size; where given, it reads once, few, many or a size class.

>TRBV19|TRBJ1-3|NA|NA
TGTGCCAGTCGGGGGGGAACAGCTGGAAACACCATATATTTT
CASRGGTAGNTIYF
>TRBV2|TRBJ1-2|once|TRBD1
TGTGCCAGCAGTGAATTATGGGGACAGGACTTC
CASSELWGQDF
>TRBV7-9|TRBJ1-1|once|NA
TGTGCCAGCAGCTTAGAGGGGTCCACAGGGACTGAAGCTTTCTTT
CASSLEGSTGTEAFF
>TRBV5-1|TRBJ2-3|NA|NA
TGCGCCAGCAGCTTTAAGGGGGGCACAGATACGCAGTATTTT
CASSFKGGTDTQYF
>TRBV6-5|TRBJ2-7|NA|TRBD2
TGTGCCAGCAACGGTCGGACTAGCGGGTACTACGAGCAGTACTTC
CASNGRTSGYYEQYF
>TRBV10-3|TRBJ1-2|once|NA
TGTGCCATCAGGAATTCGATCAGGGAAGGGGGCTACACCTTC
CAIRNSIREGGYTF
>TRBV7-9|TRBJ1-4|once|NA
TGTGCCAGCAGCTTTAGTACAACTAATGAAAAACTGTTTTTT
CASSFSTTNEKLFF
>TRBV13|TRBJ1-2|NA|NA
TGTGCCAGCAGCTTAGGCCGGGGAGGTGATTGGCGCTACACCTTC
CASSLGRGGDWRYTF
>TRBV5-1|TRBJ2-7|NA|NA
TGCGCCAGCAGCTTGGCTCGGACAGAGAACTACGAGCAGTACTTC
CASSLARTENYEQYF
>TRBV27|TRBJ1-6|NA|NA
TGTGCCAGCAGTTTATCGACCGGGACGGAGGGAAATAATTCACCCCTCCACTTT
CASSLSTGTEGNNSPLHF
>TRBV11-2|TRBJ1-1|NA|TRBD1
TGTGCCAGCAGCCTCACAGGGGTGAACACTGAAGCTTTCTTT
CASSLTGVNTEAFF
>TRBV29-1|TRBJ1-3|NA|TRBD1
TGCAGCGCCGTGACAGGGGAATCTGGAAACACCATATATTTT
CSAVTGESGNTIYF
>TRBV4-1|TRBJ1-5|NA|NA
TGCGCCAGCAGCCAAGAGACCAGGGACAATCAGCCCCAGCATTTT
CASSQETRDNQPQHF
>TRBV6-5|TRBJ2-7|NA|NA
TGTGCCAGCAGTTACTCGACAGTTTCCAACGAGCAGTACTTC
CASSYSTVSNEQYF
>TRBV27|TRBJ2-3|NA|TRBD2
TGTGCCAGCGGACATGTAGCGGGAGCCACAGATACGCAGTATTTT
CASGHVAGATDTQYF
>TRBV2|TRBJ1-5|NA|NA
TGTGCCAGCGAGGGCAGCAATCAGCCCCAGCATTTT
CASEGSNQPQHF
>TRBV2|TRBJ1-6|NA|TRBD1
TGTGCCAGCCGAACGGGACAGGGTTCTCAACCCCTCCACTTT
CASRTGQGSQPLHF
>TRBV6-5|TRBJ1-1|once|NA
TGTGCCAGCAGAGCGCCCGGGACAACCGAAGCTTTCTTT
CASRAPGTTEAFF
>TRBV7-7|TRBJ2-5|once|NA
TGTGCTAGCAGCCAAATGGGCCGACAGGCTCAAGAGACCCAGTACTTC
CASSQMGRQAQETQYF
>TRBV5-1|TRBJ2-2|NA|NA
TGCGCCAGCAGCTTGGAGGTGGGGCCCGGCACCGGGGAGCTGTTTTTT
CASSLEVGPGTGELFF
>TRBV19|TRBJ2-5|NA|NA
TGTGCCAGTAGTATTGCTTCCACCGCATCCCTACTAAGGCCCTTGGGGACCCAGTACTTC
CASSIASTASLLRPLGTQYF
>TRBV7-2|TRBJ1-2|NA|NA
TGTGCCAGCAGCTTATATGGTCAGGGAACCTATGGCTACACCTTC
CASSLYGQGTYGYTF
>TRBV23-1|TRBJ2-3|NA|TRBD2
TGCGCCAGCAGTCAATCGAACAGCGGGGGGCTGAGCACAGATACGCAGTATTTT
CASSQSNSGGLSTDTQYF
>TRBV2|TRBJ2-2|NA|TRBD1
TGTGCCAGCCGTTACAGGGGGAACACCGGGGAGCTGTTTTTT
CASRYRGNTGELFF
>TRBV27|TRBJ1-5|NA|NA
TGTGCCAGCAGTCTAACTTATAGCAATCAGCCCCAGCATTTT
CASSLTYSNQPQHF
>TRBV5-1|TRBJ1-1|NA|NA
TGCGCCAGCAGCTTGTTGCAGGGGTCGATGGAGAACACTGAAGCTTTCTTT
CASSLLQGSMENTEAFF
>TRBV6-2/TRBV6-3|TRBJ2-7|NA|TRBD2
TGTGCCAGCAGTTACTCGGTAGCGGGGGGACCCTACGAGCAGTACTTC
CASSYSVAGGPYEQYF